The 5 T cell receptor beta chains below come from one sample, sequenced in a study of cytomegalovirus exposure and HLA in healthy donors. The PCR had 60 Vbeta and 13 Jbeta primers. Sequencing was performed with immunoSEQ multiplex PCR; in TCRdb, only in-frame clones are kept and a portion is missing. Of 140,000 to 150,000 clones listed, just under 85% are singletons. The sequenced sample was PBMCs. These receptors came from a woman aged 55-75 years in good health and CMV-seropositive.

To note about this clone: The junction differs from germline at one of its ends, possibly a read error. J is TRBJ2-5 and V is TRBV29-1; D is possibly TRBD2 (5 bases). The J call may be faulty, since TRBJ2-7 better matches the DNA end. This CDR3 region has 11 residues. Per germline, CDR1 SQVTM and CDR2 ANQGSEA. CDR3 region: CSAVDSDEQYF. DNA for the CDR3: TGCAGCGCCGTGGACTCCGACGAGCAGTACTTC.

This clone showed up just a few times. V is TRBV27 and J is TRBJ2-2, with 13 nucleotides matching TRBD2. V gave up 3 bases and J gave up 7 bases; unmatched junction bases: 5. This CDR3 comprises 16 residues. Looked up from germline, CDR1 is MNHEY and CDR2 is SMNVEV (reference sequence). CDR3: CASSFSLAGGIGELFF. The CDR3 nucleotides are TGTGCCAGCAGTTTCTCACTAGCGGGAGGGATCGGGGAGCTGTTTTTT.

This chain connects TRBV7-2 to TRBJ1-1, with D possibly matching TRBD1 (5 bases). The V gene lost 5 bases and the J gene lost 1 base, with 14 bases spanning the gap. The length of the CDR3 is 15 residues. Germline V gives CDR1 SGHTA, CDR2 FQGNSA. CDR3 in DNA: TGTGCCAGCAGCCCAGTTGGGGCAGAGAACACTGAAGCTTTCTTT. This translates into CASSPVGAENTEAFF.

This chain connects TRBV10-2 to TRBJ2-7; TRBD2 agrees at 9 bases. The CDR3 is made up of 15 amino acids. Germline V gives CDR1 WSHSY, CDR2 SAAADI. V lost 5 bases and J lost 6; bases outside the gene matches: 11. The CDR3 DNA reads TGCGCCAGCAGTCCCGGCCTAGCGGGAATAGTCGAGCAGTACTTC. Translating it yields CASSPGLAGIVEQYF.

The rearrangement uses TRBV19 and TRBJ2-1, with a possible D match to TRBD2 (6 bases). Germline V gene data show CDR1 as LNHDA and CDR2 as SQIVND (reference sequence). The CDR3 is made up of 15 amino acids. V lost 3 bases to trimming and J lost 3 bases, with 12 bases between them. In DNA, the CDR3 is TGTGCCAGTAGTATCCGGGACTCCGTCTACAATGAGCAGTTCTTC. Encoded protein: CASSIRDSVYNEQFF. Supplemented by reference TRBV19 and TRBJ2-1, the full variable domain reads DGGITQSPKYLFRKEGQNVTLSCEQNLNHDAMYWYRQDPGQGLRLIYYSQIVNDFQKGDIAEGYSVSREKKESFPLTVTSAQKNPTAFYLCASSIRDSVYNEQFFGPGTRLTVL.